This T cell receptor beta chain emerged from a study of blood T cell repertoires in COVID-19. Study-wide context: Sources were T cells, B-cell-depleted T cells, or PBMCs; the material itself was cDNA or gDNA.

The authors' processing: For nucleated cells, counts were estimated from reference gene primer amplification. The assay was immunoSEQ multiplex PCR, and TCRdb's table has in-frame clones only and misses some. Clonal size and the V and J genes are those of that table, whereas D and trimming came from the DNA. Among about 190,000 clones listed, under 90% were seen once. Sequencing input: peripheral blood. The origin of this receptor is a man in his forties with acute or convalescent COVID-19.

DNA of the CDR3: TGCAGCGTTGGACAGGAACTTAATCAGCCCCAGCATTTT. Amino acids: CSVGQELNQPQHF. The gene calls are TRBV29-1 and TRBJ1-5, with a tentative D call TRBD1 (6 bases). This CDR3 is 13 amino acids long. Germline V CDR1 and CDR2: SQVTM, ANQGSEA. The germline V and J ends were trimmed by 4 bases and 4 bases, with 11 bases remaining between them.